The sequence of this T cell receptor (beta chain) was determined in a study of T cells in Graves' hyperthyroidism and ophthalmopathy (dated by TCRdb to about 2019). For context, the study as a whole: A discovery cohort of 95 to 100 patients, roughly 43 with Graves' ophthalmopathy and over 55 with stable Graves' hyperthyroidism, was used to find distinguishing TCR V-J signatures. Whether ophthalmopathy could be predicted prospectively was tested in an independent validation cohort made up of some 20 hyperthyroidism patients plus 17 patients who later progressed to ophthalmopathy. For training and testing, the roughly 97 patients in the discovery cohort were randomly divided in a 7:3 ratio. In addition, the study compared T-cell repertoires in thyroid tissue and in blood from about 6 Graves' hyperthyroidism patients. Once sampling was done, hyperthyroidism patients were given methimazole at a starting dose of 30 mg daily, whereas ophthalmopathy patients were given high-dose intravenous methylprednisolone. TCR Vbeta CDR3 sequencing of 135 peripheral blood samples (under 45 ophthalmopathy, about 75 hyperthyroidism and approximately 17 progressor patients) is reported in the paper. Summary of the overall study and its limitations: No statistical method was used to set the sample size in advance, and investigators knew the group allocation. During validation, the model predicted progression to ophthalmopathy a median of roughly six months ahead of onset, with 70.59% sensitivity and under 85% specificity. Most expanded thyroid clonotypes (frequency above 0.001) were also detected in blood, suggesting blood repertoires may reflect thyroid immune responses. A 13 V-J signature model separated ophthalmopathy from stable hyperthyroidism, with about 90% sensitivity and 81.08% specificity in cross-validation and 80%/75% in testing.

Amplification of TCR beta CDR3 regions was carried out from RNA transcripts. The TCR CDR3 was subjected to a first round of RT-PCR using the HTBI primer set and the Qiagen OneStep RT-PCR kit. Libraries were constructed in a second round of multiplex PCR, after which size selection and purification were performed. Libraries were sequenced paired-end with 100 bp reads on an Illumina HiSeq2000. The study's processing was this. Raw data were processed with SOAPnuke, discarding reads with adapters, uncalled bases, mean Phred below 15, or no exact constant-primer or identifier match. COPE v1.2.5 was used to merge high-quality paired reads, and clonotypes were defined as unique nucleotide sequences. MiTCR v1.1 was used to align the clonotypes against IMGT TRBV, TRBD and TRBJ reference segments. The analysis was restricted to V-J combinations with a frequency above 0.0001, which together covered 99% to 99.2% of the repertoires. The TCS score was defined as the ratio of F50 (clonal expansion) to E x V (chaos), calculated using BLOSUM62-based TCRdist between CDR3 peptides within each V-J. Welch's t-statistics and random forest reduced roughly 530 V-J features to roughly 13, which were used in a naive Bayes classifier (R e1071). The Morisita-Horn index was used to measure how similar the thyroid and blood repertoires were. The public reads were run again by TCRdb, first through fastp at Q25 and then through MiXCR, and only productive beta chains were kept. Each entry merges the rows of one CDR3 protein and shows their most common DNA and genes. TCRdb, rather than the study authors, made the V and J calls. Recorded for this sample are 650,000 to 800,000 distinct CDR3 sequences; just under 45% of them occurred a single time. The top ten clones comprise about 7% of the sample.

Looking up the germline V gene yields CDR1 SGDLS and CDR2 YYNGEE. CDR3 length: 15 amino acids, cysteine to phenylalanine. The entry retains the CDR3 DNA only, 45 bases that are in frame from base 1. Unmatched junction bases come to 2, with V trimmed by 1 base and J by 5 bases. Concerning this clonotype itself: Its antigen is still unknown. Per-base quality was not reported, and no clone a single base away is much larger than it.

Patients with uncontrolled infections, other autoimmune diseases, pregnancy or lactation were excluded. Diagnoses were based on clinical symptoms, serum thyroxine and TRAb, thyroid ultrasound and orbital computed tomography. Trizol reagent was used to extract total RNA, and RNA quality was then checked on an Agilent 2100 Bioanalyzer. Sequencing was done on a sample of peripheral blood or thyroid tissue (not recorded which). The sequence was collected from an adult man with Graves' disease, either hyperthyroidism or ophthalmopathy (not recorded which). This chain is built from TRBV9 and TRBJ2-7, with 14 bases aligning to TRBD2. CDR3 sequence: CASSVLGLAGDEQYF. The DNA is as follows: TGTGCCAGCAGCGTACTGGGACTAGCGGGAGACGAGCAGTACTTC.